The rows below give T cell receptor beta chains drawn from one sample of a study of shared clonotypes between healthy human individuals. The protocol was immunoSEQ multiplex PCR, while the TCRdb copy is restricted to in-frame clones and leaves out a portion. The table has about 560,000 clones, about 80% seen once. Sequenced material: PBMCs. The receptors come from a woman between 40 and 55 years old in good health. Some clones in this sample may be carry-over from other donors' samples. Each CDR3 is given with its conserved first and last residue. A D gene is named only where the DNA matches it firmly. A clone size is listed for some rows: how often the clone was seen (once, few, many), or a class if it is expanded.

-	TRBJ2-1	TRBV2	TRBD2	CASRRLAGGGGEQFF	TGTGCCAGCAGGAGACTAGCGGGAGGGGGAGGCGAGCAGTTCTTC
-	TRBJ2-1	TRBV2	-	CASKLAREQFF	TGTGCCAGCAAGCTAGCGAGAGAGCAGTTCTTC
-	TRBJ1-4	TRBV2	TRBD1	CASSPDREGEKLFF	TGTGCCAGCAGTCCGGACAGGGAAGGGGAAAAACTGTTTTTT
-	TRBJ2-2	TRBV11-2	-	CASSRDSTNTGELFF	TGTGCCAGCAGTAGGGACTCAACGAACACCGGGGAGCTGTTTTTT
-	TRBJ2-3	TRBV9	-	CASGRVSTDTQYF	TGTGCCAGCGGCAGGGTGTCCACAGATACGCAGTATTTT
-	TRBJ2-5	TRBV28	-	CASHPRAQDGETQYF	TGTGCCAGCCACCCTAGGGCCCAGGACGGAGAGACCCAGTACTTC
-	TRBJ2-2	TRBV18	TRBD1	CASSPRGQGNTGELFF	TGTGCCAGCTCACCACGGGGACAGGGAAACACCGGGGAGCTGTTTTTT
-	TRBJ2-7	TRBV5-4	TRBD2	CASSWGTSRTNPYEQYF	TGTGCCAGCAGCTGGGGGACTAGCCGAACCAACCCTTACGAGCAGTACTTC
-	TRBJ2-7	TRBV19	TRBD1	CASRPGTGEGSYEQYF	TGTGCCAGTAGACCCGGGACAGGGGAAGGGTCCTACGAGCAGTACTTC
-	TRBJ2-5	TRBV7-2	-	CASSLGRQETQYF	TGTGCCAGCAGCTTGGGAAGGCAAGAGACCCAGTACTTC
-	TRBJ2-2	TRBV6-5	-	CASSAERVNTGELFF	TGTGCCAGCAGTGCCGAAAGGGTTAACACCGGGGAGCTGTTTTTT
-	TRBJ1-3	TRBV30	TRBD1	CAWRLQGFGNTIYF	TGTGCCTGGAGATTACAGGGGTTCGGAAACACCATATATTTT
-	TRBJ2-2	TRBV21-1	-	CASTRTGTGSTGELFF	TGTGCCAGCACCAGGACCGGGACAGGGAGTACCGGGGAGCTGTTTTTT
-	TRBJ2-2	TRBV9	TRBD2	CASSVVAGVTGELFF	TGTGCCAGCAGCGTTGTAGCGGGAGTTACCGGGGAGCTGTTTTTT
-	TRBJ2-7	TRBV4-1	TRBD2	CASSQTLAGTSGEQYF	TGCGCCAGCAGCCAAACCTTAGCGGGAACCTCGGGCGAGCAGTACTTC
-	TRBJ1-4	TRBV6-6	TRBD1	CASSSDRGGGEKLFF	TGTGCCAGCAGTTCTGACAGGGGCGGAGGCGAAAAACTGTTTTTT
few	TRBJ2-7	TRBV5-4	-	CASSPNPYEQYF	TGTGCCAGCAGCCCAAATCCATACGAGCAGTACTTC